Below, 15 T cell receptor beta chains from the same sample are listed, as sequenced in a study of cytomegalovirus exposure and HLA in healthy donors. The PCR made use of 60 Vbeta and 13 Jbeta primers. Clones were read by immunoSEQ multiplex PCR, and TCRdb kept only the in-frame ones, dropping some. This repertoire includes 55,000 to 75,000 clones. The specimen sequenced was PBMCs. All receptors derive from a woman aged 30 to 39 in good health and CMV-seronegative.

The chain couples TRBV19 to TRBJ1-1, with D unresolved. Per germline, CDR1 LNHDA and CDR2 SQIVND (reference sequence). The CDR3 contains 13 residues. V gave up 6 bases and J gave up 4 bases, with 12 bases separating them. CDR3 region: CASSSLPGTEAFF. CDR3 sequence (DNA): TGTGCCAGTAGCTCACTCCCCGGCACTGAAGCTTTCTTT.

The gene calls are TRBV5-5 and TRBJ1-3; 9 bases agree with TRBD1. CDR1 is SGHKS and CDR2 is YYEKEE in the germline V gene (reference sequence). CDR3 length: 16 amino acids. V shed 4 bases, J shed 2 bases, and the junction held 7 bases outside the gene matches. CDR3 sequence reads: CASSLGGQGTGNTIYF. CDR3 in DNA: TGTGCCAGCAGCCTGGGGGGACAGGGAACTGGAAACACCATATATTTT.

V gene TRBV4-1 combines with J gene TRBJ2-3; the match to TRBD2 covers 8 bases. Germline V gene data show CDR1 as MGHRA and CDR2 as YSYEKL. V lost 3 bases, J lost 4 bases, and 6 bases stayed unmatched. The CDR3 contains 15 residues. CDR3 DNA sequence: TGCGCCAGCAGCCACGGTAGCGGGGTCGCAGATACGCAGTATTTT. Its translation is CASSHGSGVADTQYF.

The rearrangement joins TRBV28 to TRBJ1-5, with D possibly being TRBD1 (5 bases). The CDR3 loop spans 21 amino acids. The V gene lost 3 bases and the J gene lost 4 bases, with 31 bases spanning the gap. The germline V gene encodes CDR1 MDHEN and CDR2 SYDVKM. The CDR3 loop is CASSFSGGGALRAAFNQPQHF. The CDR3, as DNA: TGTGCCAGCAGTTTCAGCGGGGGTGGGGCGCTGCGGGCAGCTTTTAATCAGCCCCAGCATTTT.

V usage is TRBV19 and J usage is TRBJ2-3; D is uncertain. This CDR3 spans 11 amino acids. Germline V gene sequence: CDR1 LNHDA, CDR2 SQIVND (reference sequence). With 10 bases removed from V and 6 bases from J, the gap between germline ends came to 11 bases. The chain's CDR3 is CATSLGDTQYF. DNA for the CDR3: TGTGCCACATCGCTCGGGGATACGCAGTATTTT. The full variable domain, its missing parts supplied by reference TRBV19 and TRBJ2-3, is DGGITQSPKYLFRKEGQNVTLSCEQNLNHDAMYWYRQDPGQGLRLIYYSQIVNDFQKGDIAEGYSVSREKKESFPLTVTSAQKNPTAFYLCATSLGDTQYFGPGTRLTVL.

This chain links TRBV6-1 with TRBJ1-1, with a weak D call TRBD1 (5 bases). V was shortened by 4 bases and J by 3 bases, with 15 bases between the two germline ends. CDR3 length equals 15 residues. CDR1 and CDR2 from the germline V gene are MNHNS and SASEGT. The CDR3 nucleotides are TGTGCCAGCAGTGGGGGGGGGACGGCGGACACTGAAGCTTTCTTT. Encoded protein: CASSGGGTADTEAFF.

The rearrangement uses TRBV4-1 and TRBJ2-7; 9 positions match TRBD2. From germline, CDR1 is MGHRA and CDR2 YSYEKL. The CDR3 loop spans 15 amino acids. V was pared by 2 bases and J by 5 bases, with 7 bases of the junction left unmatched. CDR3: CASSQFSGRDNEQYF. CDR3 coding DNA: TGCGCCAGCAGCCAATTTAGCGGGAGAGATAACGAGCAGTACTTC.

V and J are TRBV5-1 and TRBJ2-7; 11 bases are a match to TRBD1. V gave up 0 bases and J gave up 2 bases; unmatched junction bases: 1. Germline values: CDR1 SGHRS, CDR2 YFSETQ. The CDR3 is made up of 15 amino acids. CDR3 loop: CASSLAGQGAYEQYF. The CDR3 DNA follows: TGCGCCAGCAGCTTGGCGGGACAGGGGGCCTACGAGCAGTACTTC.

The chain uses TRBV6-1 and TRBJ1-1; no clear D. Germline V gene data show CDR1 as MNHNS and CDR2 as SASEGT. The V end was cut by 0 bases, the J end by 6 bases, with 17 bases between. The CDR3 is made up of 16 amino acids. The chain's CDR3 is CASSEASPYGVAEAFF. The CDR3 nucleotides are TGTGCCAGCAGTGAAGCGAGCCCCTACGGTGTGGCTGAAGCTTTCTTT.

The genes are TRBV9 and TRBJ2-3; possibly TRBD2 for D (5 bases). Germline-derived CDR1 and CDR2 are SGDLS and YYNGEE. The CDR3 extends over 15 amino acids. Between the trimmed V and J ends, which lost 3 bases and 6 bases, there was a span of 17 bases. The CDR3 is CASSDRTRGMDTQYF. The CDR3 DNA is TGTGCCAGCAGCGATCGGACTCGAGGAATGGATACGCAGTATTTT.

The V gene is TRBV29-1, the J gene TRBJ1-6, with D unclear. Germline lookup yields CDR1 SQVTM and CDR2 ANQGSEA. This CDR3 has 12 residues. V shed 4 bases and J shed 5 bases, with 6 bases lying between them. In nucleotides, the CDR3 is TGCAGCGTTGGGGAGAATAATTCACCCCTCCACTTT. Its protein is CSVGENNSPLHF.

CDR3 amino acids: CASSTTPWARNTEAFF. CDR3 bases: TGTGCCAGTAGTACTACCCCCTGGGCCAGGAACACTGAAGCTTTCTTT. This chain uses TRBV19 with TRBJ1-1; no definite D call. Germline V gene data show CDR1 as LNHDA and CDR2 as SQIVND (reference sequence). The CDR3 totals 16 residues. Trimming pared 4 bases from V and 1 base from J, leaving 16 bases between.

The genes are TRBV11-2 and TRBJ1-5; 7 bases are shared with TRBD1. Trimming at V came to 6 bases and at J to 5 bases, leaving 4 bases not matched to a gene. This CDR3 spans 13 amino acids. Germline V gene lookup returns CDR1 SGHAT and CDR2 FQNNGV. CDR3: CASSQDRHQPQHF. Here the CDR3 DNA reads TGTGCCAGCAGTCAGGACAGGCATCAGCCCCAGCATTTT.

The J gene is TRBJ2-2, the V gene TRBV16; D is possibly TRBD2 (6 bases). From germline, CDR1 is KGHSY and CDR2 FQNENV. The CDR3 length is 14 residues. With 8 bases removed from V and 1 base from J, the gap between germline ends came to 11 bases. The CDR3 loop is CASSGRENTGELFF. The CDR3 region has the DNA TGTGCCAGCTCCGGGCGGGAGAACACCGGGGAGCTGTTTTTT.

The chain links TRBV7-9 to TRBJ1-3, with D hard to call. Germline assignment: CDR1 SEHNR and CDR2 FQNEAQ (reference sequence). CDR3 length equals 15 residues. Trimming left V 5 bases short and J 4 bases short, with 15 bases between. The CDR3 DNA reads TGTGCCAGCAGCCCTCCCATGGGCAAGGGAAACACCATATATTTT. It codes for CASSPPMGKGNTIYF.